This T cell receptor beta chain was observed in a study of blood T cell repertoires in COVID-19. As for the study in general: Samples came from the United States, Italy and Spain, spanning acute and convalescent COVID-19. In each case, the material was cDNA or gDNA derived from T cells, B-cell-depleted T cells, or PBMCs.

Authors' data handling: Nucleated cell counts were estimated from reference gene primer amplification. Measured with immunoSEQ multiplex PCR; TCRdb has only the in-frame clones, and not every one. V and J calls and clone size are those listed in that table; D and trimming were worked out from the DNA. This sample has about 160,000 clones, with roughly 90% found just once. The CDR3 is 16 residues long. Trimming shortened V by 5 bases and J by 4 bases, and 18 bases separated the two germline ends. Germline CDR1 is MNHEY and CDR2 is SVGEGT. The sample taken for sequencing was peripheral blood. The sequence was collected from a man between 60 and 70 years old with active or convalescent COVID-19. This chain connects TRBV6-2 or TRBV6-3 to TRBJ2-1, with D tentatively TRBD2 (6 bases). This CDR3 reads CASSPAVRGAYNEQFF. In nucleotides, the CDR3 is TGTGCCAGCAGTCCCGCCGTGCGCGGGGCGTACAATGAGCAGTTCTTC.